This note documents a single T cell receptor (beta chain) sequence. The target antigen is unknown. Treatment of patients with chemo-refractory metastatic non-small-cell lung cancer consisted of focal radiation plus CTLA-4 blockade with ipilimumab. V lost 0 bases to trimming and J lost 2 bases, with 11 bases between them. Germline V gene sequence: CDR1 PRHDT, CDR2 FYEKMQ (reference sequence). The length of the CDR3 is 16 residues. The repertoire was sequenced with immunoSEQ multiplex PCR; TCRdb's copy has only in-frame clones and lacks some. The sample lists some 110,000 clones, approximately 84% occurring once. This record belongs to a study of radiotherapy plus CTLA-4 blockade in lung cancer. The overall study: Objective response was observed in 18% of patients, and disease control in roughly 33%.

Study findings and constraints: Once radiotherapy plus ipilimumab had been given, TCR clones derived from tumor expanded in blood. Response was reportedly best predicted by early blood T cell clone dynamics, with interferon-beta.

The sample consisted of peripheral blood, taken from a patient treated with radiotherapy plus ipilimumab. The TCR was taken from a human donor with non-small cell lung cancer who had a partial response to radiotherapy plus ipilimumab. The V and J genes are TRBV13 and TRBJ1-3; no definite D call. As DNA, the CDR3 is TGTGCCAGCAGCTTAGGCCCCATAGGAGCTGGAAACACCATATATTTT. It yields the protein CASSLGPIGAGNTIYF.